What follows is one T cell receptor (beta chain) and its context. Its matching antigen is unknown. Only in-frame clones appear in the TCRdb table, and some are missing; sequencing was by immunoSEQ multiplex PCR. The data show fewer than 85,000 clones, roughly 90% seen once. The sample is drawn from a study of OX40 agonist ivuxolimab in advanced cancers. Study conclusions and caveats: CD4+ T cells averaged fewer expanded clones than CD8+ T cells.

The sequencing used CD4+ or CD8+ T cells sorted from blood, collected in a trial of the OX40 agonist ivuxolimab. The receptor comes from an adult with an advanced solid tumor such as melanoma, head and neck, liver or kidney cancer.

The CDR3 nucleotides read TGTGCCAGCAGCTTGGACCTCGGGCCAAACACTGAAGCTTTCTTT. Protein sequence: CASSLDLGPNTEAFF. The chain joins TRBV7-2 to TRBJ1-1; D gene uncertain. The CDR3 extends over 15 amino acids. The V and J ends lost 3 bases and 2 bases respectively, with 13 bases between them. Germline assignment: CDR1 SGHTA and CDR2 FQGNSA.